This TCR beta chain was recorded in a study of shared clonotypes between healthy human individuals. Points from the study as a whole: Relative to their counterparts shared across all four donors, non-shared clonotypes exhibited diminished generation probabilities.

Donors were Caucasian adults residing in Nashville, Tennessee, USA. Assay used: immunoSEQ multiplex PCR; TCRdb lists only in-frame clones, some missing. The sample records roughly 1 million clones, about 70% being singletons. CDR3 length equals 17 residues. After removal of 4 bases from V and 4 bases from J, the junction contained 14 bases not matched to a gene. CDR1 and CDR2 from the germline V gene are SQVTM and ANQGSEA. This clone was seen just once. The target antigen is unknown. The source material was memory CD4+ T cells sorted from blood. Stated subset: CD45RA-negative fraction. The TCR comes from a man younger than 35 in good health. The V and J genes are TRBV29-1 and TRBJ1-1, with 11 bases identical to TRBD1. CDR3 sequence reads: CSVVKGTGTGGGTEAFF. CDR3 in DNA: TGCAGCGTTGTAAAGGGAACCGGGACAGGGGGTGGCACTGAAGCTTTCTTT.